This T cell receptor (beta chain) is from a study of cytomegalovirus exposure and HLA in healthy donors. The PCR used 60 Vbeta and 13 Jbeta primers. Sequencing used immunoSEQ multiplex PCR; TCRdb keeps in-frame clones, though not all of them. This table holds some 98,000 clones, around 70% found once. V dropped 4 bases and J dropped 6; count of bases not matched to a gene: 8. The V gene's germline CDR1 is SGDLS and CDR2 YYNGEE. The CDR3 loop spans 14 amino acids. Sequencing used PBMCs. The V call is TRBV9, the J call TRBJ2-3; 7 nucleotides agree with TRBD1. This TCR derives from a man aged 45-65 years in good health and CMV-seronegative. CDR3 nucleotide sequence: TGTGCCAGCAGCCCTCGACAGGGAAAGGATACGCAGTATTTT. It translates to CASSPRQGKDTQYF.